Many counts were recorded for the clone carrying this TCR beta chain. Its antigen is currently unknown. The data belong to a study of molecular identifiers for immune sequencing clone quantification. Study-level findings and limits: Jurkat TCR RNA that was spiked in from one cell was reportedly detectable among some 1 million naive cells.

The use of previously described methods and listed TCR primers produced the bulk TCR libraries. TCRdb processed the PCR reads anew with MiXCR; each CDR3 protein has one entry. Among some 59,000 distinct CDR3 sequences listed, less than 25% were seen once. Germline lookup yields CDR1 MGHRA and CDR2 YSYEKL. The CDR3 consists of 12 residues. V dropped 2 bases and J dropped 16 bases, with 15 bases sitting between them. This clonotype was obtained from a human donor in good health. Some libraries in this study had Jurkat cell RNA spiked in. Sequenced material: naive CD8+ T cells from blood, with Jurkat cell RNA spiked in. Subset defined: FACS-sorted CD8+CD4-CCR7+CD45RA+ naive T cells. The chain carries TRBV4-1 and TRBJ1-3, with D hard to call. CDR3 sequence: CASSQLDGPRYF. The DNA of the CDR3 is TGCGCCAGCAGCCAACTCGACGGCCCGAGGTATTTT.